Below, 6 T cell receptor beta chains from the same sample are listed, as sequenced in a study of response to subunit inactivated influenza vaccine. MiXCR, run by TCRdb on the RT-PCR reads, gives a single entry per CDR3 protein. The data contain about 650,000 distinct CDR3 sequences, 12% to 15% of them singletons. Sequenced here: PBMCs from blood, sampled about 14 days before vaccination. These TCRs come from a man aged 50 or older who received an inactivated influenza vaccine.

V and J are TRBV7-2 and TRBJ1-1; D remains ambiguous. CDR1 is SGHTA, CDR2 FQGNSA, per germline. V dropped 2 bases and J dropped 3 bases, with 7 bases sitting between them. The CDR3 runs to 13 residues. The DNA for the CDR3 is TGTGCCAGCAGCTTACCGACACACACTGAAGCTTTCTTT. Protein sequence: CASSLPTHTEAFF.

This CDR3 is CASSYTPPTSGLYNEQFF. The CDR3 coding sequence is TGTGCCAGCAGTTACACTCCCCCGACTAGCGGTCTCTACAATGAGCAGTTCTTC. This sequence joins TRBV6-2 or TRBV6-3 and TRBJ2-1, with 9 nucleotides matching TRBD2. Germline values: CDR1 MNHEY, CDR2 SVGEGT. V shed 2 bases, J shed 3 bases, and the junction held 11 bases outside the gene matches. The CDR3 has 18 amino acids.

This clonotype was seen only a few times. The chain has TRBV12-3 or TRBV12-4 and TRBJ2-3, with D uncertain. The ends were cut back, 10 bases at V and 2 bases at J, with 4 bases in the middle. This CDR3 comprises 10 residues. The CDR3 is CAKDTDTQYF. CDR3 DNA sequence: TGTGCCAAAGACACAGATACGCAGTATTTT.

The V gene is TRBV7-2, the J gene TRBJ2-2; 9 bases are a match to TRBD1. V trimming: 6 bases; J trimming: 5 bases; junction bases outside the gene matches: 10. Germline lookup yields CDR1 SGHTA and CDR2 FQGNSA. The CDR3 is made up of 16 amino acids. In DNA, the CDR3 is TGTGCCAGCAGACTTACAGGGGGCGATATTACCGGGGAGCTGTTTTTT. Protein product: CASRLTGGDITGELFF. Full variable domain (rest looked up from reference TRBV7-2 and TRBJ2-2): GAGVSQSPSNKVTEKGKDVELRCDPISGHTALYWYRQSLGQGLEFLIYFQGNSAPDKSGLPSDRFSAERTGGSVSTLTIQRTQQEDSAVYLCASRLTGGDITGELFFGEGSRLTVL.

The table lists this clonotype with a few counts. This rearrangement joins TRBV29-1 to TRBJ2-6; either TRBD1 or TRBD2 may fit D (7 bases each). This CDR3 contains 16 residues. The germline V gene has CDR1 SQVTM and CDR2 ANQGSEA. V gave up 7 bases and J gave up 0 bases, with 16 bases separating them. CDR3: CSASGGDFSGANVLTF. The CDR3 DNA reads as TGCAGCGCCTCAGGGGGGGACTTCTCTGGGGCCAACGTCCTGACTTTC.

This clonotype appeared many times. The V call is TRBV20-1, the J call TRBJ2-7, with 10 bases identical to TRBD2. Looked up from germline, CDR1 is DFQATT and CDR2 is SNEGSKA (reference sequence). V gave up 0 bases and J gave up 4 bases; unmatched junction bases: 6. CDR3 length: 15 amino acids. The CDR3 loop reads CSARDTSGIYYEQYF. DNA of the CDR3: TGCAGTGCTAGAGATACTAGCGGGATATATTACGAGCAGTACTTC.